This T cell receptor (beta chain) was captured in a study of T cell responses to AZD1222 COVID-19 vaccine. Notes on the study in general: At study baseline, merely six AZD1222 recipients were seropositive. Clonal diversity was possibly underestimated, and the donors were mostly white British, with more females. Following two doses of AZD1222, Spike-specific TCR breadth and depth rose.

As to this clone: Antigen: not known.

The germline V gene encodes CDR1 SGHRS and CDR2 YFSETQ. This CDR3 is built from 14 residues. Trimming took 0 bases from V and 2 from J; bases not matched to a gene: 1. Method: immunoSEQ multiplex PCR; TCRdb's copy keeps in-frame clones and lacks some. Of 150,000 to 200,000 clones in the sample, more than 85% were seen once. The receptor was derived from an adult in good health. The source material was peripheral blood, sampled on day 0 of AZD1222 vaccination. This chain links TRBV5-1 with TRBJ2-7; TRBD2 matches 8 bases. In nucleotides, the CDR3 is TGCGCCAGCAGCTTGGCGGGAGGGGCCTACGAGCAGTACTTC. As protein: CASSLAGGAYEQYF. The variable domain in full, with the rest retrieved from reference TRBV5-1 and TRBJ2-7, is KAGVTQTPRYLIKTRGQQVTLSCSPISGHRSVSWYQQTPGQGLQFLFEYFSETQRNKGNFPGRFSGRQFSNSRSEMNVSTLELGDSALYLCASSLAGGAYEQYFGPGTRLTVT.